These T cell receptor beta chains were read from a single sample in a study of cytomegalovirus exposure and HLA in healthy donors. Sequencing used immunoSEQ multiplex PCR; TCRdb keeps in-frame clones, though not all of them. The sample lists more than 150,000 clones, approximately 79% seen once, with over 1.5% in the top ten. The material sequenced was PBMCs. These receptors originate from a girl between 5 and 17 years old in good health and CMV-seropositive. Both conserved end residues are part of each CDR3. The D gene is left open where the match is weak. A clone size is listed for some rows: how often the clone was seen (once, few, many), or a class if it is expanded.

CDR3nt,CDR3aa,abundance,v_gene,d_gene,j_gene
TGTGCCAGCAGCTTAGTCACGAGGGATGAGCAGTTCTTC,CASSLVTRDEQFF,-,TRBV7-2,-,TRBJ2-1
TGTGCCAGCAGAACCCGCAGGGGTCCCAAGGATTCACCCCTCCACTTT,CASRTRRGPKDSPLHF,-,TRBV7-8,-,TRBJ1-6
TGTGCCAGCAGCGTAGTTCCAGAAATGAACACTGAAGCTTTCTTT,CASSVVPEMNTEAFF,once,TRBV9,-,TRBJ1-1
TGTGCCAGCAGTGAAGTTTACGGGACAGCTAACTATGGCTACACCTTC,CASSEVYGTANYGYTF,-,TRBV6-1,TRBD1,TRBJ1-2
TGTGCCAGCTCACCAAATTCTGCGATCAACAATGAGCAGTTCTTC,CASSPNSAINNEQFF,once,TRBV18,-,TRBJ2-1
TGTGCCAGCAGCTCCCCCGAGCAGGGAGGCTATGGCTACACCTTC,CASSSPEQGGYGYTF,once,TRBV7-2,-,TRBJ1-2
TGCGCCAGCAGCCTAGGACAGGGGGCCGGGGCCAACGCCCTGACTTTC,CASSLGQGAGANALTF,-,TRBV5-1,TRBD1,TRBJ2-6
TGTGCCAGCAGCGCGACAGGTTTATCTAGCACAGATACGCAGTATTTT,CASSATGLSSTDTQYF,-,TRBV5-6,-,TRBJ2-3
TGCAGCGTGACAGGGATTAACACTGAAGCTTTCTTT,CSVTGINTEAFF,-,TRBV29-1,TRBD1,TRBJ1-1
TGTGCCAGCAGCCCCCGAGGAGATAGCAATCAGCCCCAGCATTTT,CASSPRGDSNQPQHF,-,TRBV7-9,-,TRBJ1-5
TGCGCCAGCAGGTCCACTAGCGGGGGTACAGATACGCAGTATTTT,CASRSTSGGTDTQYF,-,TRBV5-1,TRBD2,TRBJ2-3
TGTGCCAGCAGCCTGGACAGGGCTGAGCAGTTCTTC,CASSLDRAEQFF,-,TRBV5-6,TRBD1,TRBJ2-1
TGTGCCAGCAGCTCTTATTGGGGGACAGGGGGCTCCTACGAGCAGTACTTC,CASSSYWGTGGSYEQYF,-,TRBV7-8,TRBD1,TRBJ2-7
TGTGCCATCAGTGAGTCGATGACGGGGGTTAATGAAAAACTGTTTTTT,CAISESMTGVNEKLFF,-,TRBV10-3,-,TRBJ1-4
TGTGCCAGTAGCAGGGCCATCAGGACCAATGAGCAGTTCTTC,CASSRAIRTNEQFF,-,TRBV19,-,TRBJ2-1
TGTGCCAGCAGCTTACAAAATGTCCCGGGACAGCAGATGAACACTGAAGCTTTCTTT,CASSLQNVPGQQMNTEAFF,-,TRBV7-9,TRBD1,TRBJ1-1
TGCGCCAGCAGTGAGCCCGGGGAGGGGTCCTATAATTCACCCCTCCACTTT,CASSEPGEGSYNSPLHF,-,TRBV10-2,-,TRBJ1-6
TGTGCCAGCGCGAGGACAGGGCCTGGACGCTACACCTTC,CASARTGPGRYTF,-,TRBV27,TRBD1,TRBJ1-2
TGTGCCAGCAGCCCCGGGGGGGGAAACGAGCAGTACTTC,CASSPGGGNEQYF,-,TRBV7-7,TRBD2,TRBJ2-7
TGCGCCAGCAGTGAAGGGCTAGCGGGGGGAGGAGATACGCAGTATTTT,CASSEGLAGGGDTQYF,once,TRBV10-2,TRBD2,TRBJ2-3
TGCGCCAGCAGCTTGGGGACAGGGGAGAGCACTGAAGCTTTCTTT,CASSLGTGESTEAFF,-,TRBV5-1,TRBD1,TRBJ1-1
TGTGCCAGCAGCGGGACAGGCTGGGAGACCCAGTACTTC,CASSGTGWETQYF,once,TRBV5-4,TRBD1,TRBJ2-5
TGTGCCAGCAGTTTGGGACAGGCCTTCTACGAGCAGTACTTC,CASSLGQAFYEQYF,-,TRBV27,TRBD1,TRBJ2-7
TGTGCTAGTTTGGGGGGATCGGCAACCCCCTACAATGAGCAGTTCTTC,CASLGGSATPYNEQFF,-,TRBV12-5,-,TRBJ2-1
TGTGCCAGCAGTTTATTCGGGACAGGGCAAGAGACCCAGTACTTC,CASSLFGTGQETQYF,-,TRBV27,TRBD1,TRBJ2-5
TGTGCCAGTAGTGTCTCCGGGGGGGGGAACACTGAAGCTTTCTTT,CASSVSGGGNTEAFF,-,TRBV19,-,TRBJ1-1
TGTGCCAGCAGCTTAGGTAGGACAGTGTCCTACGAGCAGTACTTC,CASSLGRTVSYEQYF,-,TRBV7-2,-,TRBJ2-7
TGTGCCAGCAGTTTATCGGACCTAGCGGGGTACAATGAGCAGTTCTTC,CASSLSDLAGYNEQFF,-,TRBV27,TRBD2,TRBJ2-1
TGCGCCAGCAGTGAGATCGGGGGGAGGGCCCCCTACAATGAGCAGTTCTTC,CASSEIGGRAPYNEQFF,few,TRBV10-2,TRBD2,TRBJ2-1
TGTGCCAGCAGCTTAGCGGGGGCGGATGGCTACACCTTC,CASSLAGADGYTF,-,TRBV7-9,-,TRBJ1-2
TGTGCCAGCAGCTTCATGAACACCGGGGAGCTGTTTTTT,CASSFMNTGELFF,-,TRBV7-6,-,TRBJ2-2